A selection of T cell receptor beta chains follows, all from one sample in a study of control samples from healthy donors and cancer patients. Using immunoSEQ multiplex PCR, the repertoire was profiled, and TCRdb retains in-frame clones only, with some absent. The data show fewer than 200,000 clones, around nine tenths seen once. Sequencing was performed on blood. The origin of the receptors is a man aged 25 to 40 in good health. The CDR3 runs from the conserved cysteine through the conserved F or W. The D gene is left open where the match is weak.

-	TRBV21-1	TRBJ1-6	CASSKVAGVNSPLHF
-	TRBV6-6	TRBJ2-3	CASSRGVRRDTQYF
-	TRBV6-2/TRBV6-3	TRBJ1-2	CASSFEGLYGYTF
-	TRBV10-3	TRBJ1-2	CANTGSHYGYTF
TRBD1	TRBV27	TRBJ1-2	CASSLLGGPGHTF
TRBD1	TRBV6-4	TRBJ2-3	CASSDLGQGPDTQYF
-	TRBV24-1	TRBJ2-4	CATVAPNIQYF
-	TRBV28	TRBJ1-4	CASSLSLGRNLEKLFF
-	TRBV3-1/TRBV3-2	TRBJ1-3	CASSQRTPSGNTIYF
-	TRBV10-2	TRBJ2-7	CASMDSNSYEQYF
TRBD1	TRBV6-5	TRBJ1-5	CASSKGQGGQPQHF
TRBD2	TRBV6-6	TRBJ2-7	CASSITSGTYEQYF
-	TRBV7-2	TRBJ1-1	CASSLKSGAAPEAFF
-	TRBV24-1	TRBJ2-3	CATSDRRSAGSTDTQYF
-	TRBV21-1	TRBJ1-5	CASRGRWGGCNQPQHF
TRBD2	TRBV27	TRBJ2-7	CASRGRAAQYF
-	TRBV5-1	TRBJ1-5	CASSLGTGTEDQPQHF
-	TRBV10-1	TRBJ1-2	CASIPVNYGYTF
-	TRBV20-1	TRBJ2-5	CSARLQETQYF
TRBD2	TRBV24-1	TRBJ2-1	CATSDSGTSERWEQFF
-	TRBV7-2	TRBJ2-7	CASSLFRGSGEQYF
TRBD2	TRBV7-2	TRBJ2-7	CASSLVGGGGDYEQYF
TRBD1	TRBV18	TRBJ1-3	CASSLYYRGSGNTIYF
-	TRBV27	TRBJ1-5	CASSRRGNQPQHF
-	TRBV30	TRBJ2-5	CAWSVRLAWGETQYF
-	TRBV5-6	TRBJ1-1	CASSIIGRVAARTEAFF
-	TRBV28	TRBJ2-6	CASSFYTSGAGANVLTF
-	TRBV9	TRBJ2-1	CASSQSYNEQFF
TRBD1	TRBV29-1	TRBJ1-1	CSGGGQGTEAFF
TRBD2	TRBV10-3	TRBJ2-5	CAISESLAGAQETQYF
-	TRBV27	TRBJ1-3	CASSPIGAGNTIYF
TRBD1	TRBV2	TRBJ1-5	CASRGDRLGNQPQHF
TRBD2	TRBV19	TRBJ2-5	CASSMGLAGETQYF
TRBD2	TRBV2	TRBJ2-7	CASSGLAGFYEQYF
-	TRBV4-1	TRBJ2-4	CASSQVLSKNIQYF
-	TRBV4-1	TRBJ1-1	CASSQVEGFGTEAFF
-	TRBV2	TRBJ1-1	CASSAYSNTEAFF
-	TRBV25-1	TRBJ1-3	CASRGTHTSTGNTIYF
TRBD1	TRBV28	TRBJ1-2	CASSMDRGGYTF
TRBD2	TRBV28	TRBJ2-2	CASSGRATGELFF
-	TRBV7-9	TRBJ2-7	CASSLEDEQYF
TRBD1	TRBV6-5	TRBJ1-2	CASRRDREVDGYTF